The TCR beta chain described here comes from a study of blood T cell repertoires in COVID-19. Germline loops: CDR1 SGHAT, CDR2 FQNNGV. CDR3 length: 13 residues. Trimming took 6 bases from V and 4 from J, leaving 11 bases between them. The repertoire was sequenced with immunoSEQ multiplex PCR; TCRdb's copy has only in-frame clones and lacks some. This sample has fewer than 300,000 clones, with 80% to 95% found just once. The clonotype was recovered from a woman in her thirties who had recovered from COVID-19. The sample was PBMCs or T cells enriched from blood (not recorded which). The V call is TRBV11-2, the J call TRBJ2-3; D may be TRBD1 (5 bases). The CDR3 DNA sequence: TGTGCCAGCAGGGGGCCGTTGCCAGATACGCAGTATTTT. The encoded protein is CASRGPLPDTQYF.